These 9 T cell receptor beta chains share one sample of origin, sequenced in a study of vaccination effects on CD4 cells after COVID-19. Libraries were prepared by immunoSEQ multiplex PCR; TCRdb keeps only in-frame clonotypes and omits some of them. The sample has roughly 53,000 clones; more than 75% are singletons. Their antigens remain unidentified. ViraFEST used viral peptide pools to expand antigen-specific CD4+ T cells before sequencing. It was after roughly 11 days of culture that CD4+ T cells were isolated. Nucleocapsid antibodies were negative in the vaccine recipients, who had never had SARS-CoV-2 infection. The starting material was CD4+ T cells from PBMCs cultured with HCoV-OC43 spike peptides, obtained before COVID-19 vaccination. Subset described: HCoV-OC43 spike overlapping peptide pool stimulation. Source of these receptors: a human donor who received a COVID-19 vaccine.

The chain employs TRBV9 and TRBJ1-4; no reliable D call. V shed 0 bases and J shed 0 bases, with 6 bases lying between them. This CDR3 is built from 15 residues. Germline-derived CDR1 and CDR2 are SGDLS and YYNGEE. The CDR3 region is CASSVVGTTNEKLFF. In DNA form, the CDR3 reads TGTGCCAGCAGCGTAGTGGGAACAACTAATGAAAAACTGTTTTTT. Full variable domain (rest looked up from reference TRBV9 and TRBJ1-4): DSGVTQTPKHLITATGQRVTLRCSPRSGDLSVYWYQQSLDQGLQFLIQYYNGEERAKGNILERFSAQQFPDLHSELNLSSLELGDSALYFCASSVVGTTNEKLFFGSGTQLSVL.

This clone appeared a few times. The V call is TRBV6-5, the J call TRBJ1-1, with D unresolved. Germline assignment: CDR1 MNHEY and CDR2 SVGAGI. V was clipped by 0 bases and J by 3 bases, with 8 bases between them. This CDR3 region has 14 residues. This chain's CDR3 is CASSYSNGDTEAFF. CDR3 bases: TGTGCCAGCAGTTACTCAAACGGTGACACTGAAGCTTTCTTT.

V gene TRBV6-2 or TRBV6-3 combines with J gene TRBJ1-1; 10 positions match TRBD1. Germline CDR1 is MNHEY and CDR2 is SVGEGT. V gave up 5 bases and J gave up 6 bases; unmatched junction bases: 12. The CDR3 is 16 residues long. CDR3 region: CASSDRGQGRSPEAFF. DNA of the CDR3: TGTGCCAGCAGTGACAGGGGGCAAGGTCGGAGCCCTGAAGCTTTCTTT.

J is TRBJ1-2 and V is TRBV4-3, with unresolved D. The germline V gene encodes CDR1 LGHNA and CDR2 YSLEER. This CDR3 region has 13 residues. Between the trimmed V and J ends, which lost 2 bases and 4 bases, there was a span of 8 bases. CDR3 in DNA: TGCGCCAGCAGCCAATGGACGGGCTATGGCTACACCTTC. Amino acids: CASSQWTGYGYTF.

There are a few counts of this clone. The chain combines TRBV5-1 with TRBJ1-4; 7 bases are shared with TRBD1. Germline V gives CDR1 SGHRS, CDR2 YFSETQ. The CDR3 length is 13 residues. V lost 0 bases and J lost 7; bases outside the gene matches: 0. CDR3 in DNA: TGCGCCAGCAGCTTGGGACAGGGTGAAAAACTGTTTTTT. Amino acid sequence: CASSLGQGEKLFF. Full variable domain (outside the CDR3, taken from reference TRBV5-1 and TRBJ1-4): KAGVTQTPRYLIKTRGQQVTLSCSPISGHRSVSWYQQTPGQGLQFLFEYFSETQRNKGNFPGRFSGRQFSNSRSEMNVSTLELGDSALYLCASSLGQGEKLFFGSGTQLSVL.

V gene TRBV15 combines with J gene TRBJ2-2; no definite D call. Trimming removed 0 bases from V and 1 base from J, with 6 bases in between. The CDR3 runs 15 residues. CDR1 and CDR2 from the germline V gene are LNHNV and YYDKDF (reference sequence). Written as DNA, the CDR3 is TGTGCCACCAGCAGAGATCAGGTGAACACCGGGGAGCTGTTTTTT. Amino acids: CATSRDQVNTGELFF.

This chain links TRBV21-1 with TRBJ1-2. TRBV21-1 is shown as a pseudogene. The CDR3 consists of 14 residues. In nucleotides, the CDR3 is TGTGCCAGCAGCAAAGCAACGGGAGACTATGGCTACACCTTC. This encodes CASSKATGDYGYTF.

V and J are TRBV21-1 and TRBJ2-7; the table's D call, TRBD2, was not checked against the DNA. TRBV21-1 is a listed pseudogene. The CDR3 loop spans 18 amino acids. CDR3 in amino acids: CASSKRTDRRVFSPEQYV. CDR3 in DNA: TGTGCCAGCAGCAAAAGAACGGATCGACGGGTGTTCTCGCCCGAGCAGTACGTC.

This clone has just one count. DNA for the CDR3: TGCGCCAGCTCCGGGACAGCGAACACCGGGGAGCTGTTTTTT. Residues: CASSGTANTGELFF. The rearrangement joins TRBV5-1 to TRBJ2-2; 7 positions agree with TRBD1. The trim removed 7 bases at V and 0 bases at J, leaving 3 bases unmatched. Germline-derived CDR1 and CDR2 are SGHRS and YFSETQ. The CDR3 has 14 amino acids.